This T cell receptor beta chain was recovered during a study of blood T cell repertoires in COVID-19. V gave up 2 bases and J gave up 8 bases, with 10 bases separating them. Germline values: CDR1 LNHDA, CDR2 SQIVND (reference sequence). The length of the CDR3 is 13 residues. This clone was counted once. Some clones are missing from TCRdb's copy, which holds only in-frame ones; the method was immunoSEQ multiplex PCR. Of roughly 200,000 clones in the sample, 81% are singletons; the top ten hold approximately 7.9%. The chain links TRBV19 to TRBJ2-4, with TRBD1 as a possible D gene (6 bases). Material for sequencing was peripheral blood. The receptor was isolated from a woman of 80 years or more with acute or convalescent COVID-19. The CDR3, as DNA: TGTGCCAGTAGTATAACAGGGTCGGACATTCAGTACTTC. This codes for CASSITGSDIQYF. The entire variable domain, with the rest obtained from reference TRBV19 and TRBJ2-4, is as follows: DGGITQSPKYLFRKEGQNVTLSCEQNLNHDAMYWYRQDPGQGLRLIYYSQIVNDFQKGDIAEGYSVSREKKESFPLTVTSAQKNPTAFYLCASSITGSDIQYFGAGTRLSVL.